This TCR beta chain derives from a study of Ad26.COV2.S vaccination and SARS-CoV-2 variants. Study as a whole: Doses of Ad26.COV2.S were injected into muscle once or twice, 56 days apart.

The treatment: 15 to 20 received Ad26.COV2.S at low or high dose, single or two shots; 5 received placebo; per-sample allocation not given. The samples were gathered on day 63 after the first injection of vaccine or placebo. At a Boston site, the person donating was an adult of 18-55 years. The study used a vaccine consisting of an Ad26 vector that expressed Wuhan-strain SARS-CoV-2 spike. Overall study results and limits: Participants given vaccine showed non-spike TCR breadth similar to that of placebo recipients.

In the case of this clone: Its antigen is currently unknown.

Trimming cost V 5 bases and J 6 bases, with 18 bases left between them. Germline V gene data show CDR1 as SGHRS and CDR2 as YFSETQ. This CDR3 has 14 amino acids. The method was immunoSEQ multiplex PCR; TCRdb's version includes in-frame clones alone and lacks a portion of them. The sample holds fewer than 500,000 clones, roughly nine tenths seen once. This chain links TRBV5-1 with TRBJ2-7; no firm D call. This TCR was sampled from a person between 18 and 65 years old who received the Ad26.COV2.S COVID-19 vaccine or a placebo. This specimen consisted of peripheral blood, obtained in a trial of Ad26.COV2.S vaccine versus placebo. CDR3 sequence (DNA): TGCGCCAGCAGAGAAGGGCCCGCCCAAGGCGAGCAGTACGTC. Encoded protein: CASREGPAQGEQYV.